The 2 T cell receptor beta chains in this list originate from one sample, sequenced in a study of OX40 agonist ivuxolimab in advanced cancers. Clones were read by immunoSEQ multiplex PCR, and TCRdb kept only the in-frame ones, dropping some. The sample records 60,000 to 100,000 clones, 87% being singletons. The specimen was CD4+ or CD8+ T cells sorted from blood, collected in a trial of the OX40 agonist ivuxolimab. The source of these receptors is an adult with an advanced solid tumor such as melanoma, head and neck, liver or kidney cancer.

The gene calls are TRBV11-2 and TRBJ2-3, with 8 bases identical to TRBD1. The germline gives CDR1 SGHAT, CDR2 FQNNGV. V lost 6 bases to trimming and J lost 3 bases; unmatched junction nucleotides: 8. The CDR3 consists of 15 residues. The CDR3 here is CASSMDRVGTDTQYF. The CDR3, as DNA: TGTGCCAGCAGTATGGACAGGGTGGGGACAGATACGCAGTATTTT.

The V gene is TRBV11-3, the J gene TRBJ2-1; 10 positions match TRBD2. V lost 5 bases and J lost 8; bases outside the gene matches: 6. CDR3 length: 14 residues. Germline assignment: CDR1 SGHNT and CDR2 YENEEA. The chain's CDR3 is CASSTRAGGYEQFF. Written as DNA, the CDR3 is TGTGCCAGCAGCACTCGAGCGGGAGGGTATGAGCAGTTCTTC.